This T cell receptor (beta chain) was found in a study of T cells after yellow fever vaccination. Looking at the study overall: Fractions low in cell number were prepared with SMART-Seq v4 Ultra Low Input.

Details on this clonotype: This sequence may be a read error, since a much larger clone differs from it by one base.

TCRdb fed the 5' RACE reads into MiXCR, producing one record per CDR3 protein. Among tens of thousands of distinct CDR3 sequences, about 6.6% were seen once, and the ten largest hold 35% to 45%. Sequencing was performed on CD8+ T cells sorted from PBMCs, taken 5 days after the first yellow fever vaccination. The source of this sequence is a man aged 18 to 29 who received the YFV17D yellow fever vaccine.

As DNA, the CDR3 is TGTGCCAGCTCTACCAGTCAGTCCACCGGGGAGCTGTTTTTT. Translation gives CASSTSQSTGELFF. The rearrangement joins TRBV18 to TRBJ2-2; no clear D gene. Trimming stripped 6 bases from V and 4 bases from J, with 12 bases between. Germline V CDR1 and CDR2: KGHSH, LQKENI. CDR3 length: 14 amino acids.